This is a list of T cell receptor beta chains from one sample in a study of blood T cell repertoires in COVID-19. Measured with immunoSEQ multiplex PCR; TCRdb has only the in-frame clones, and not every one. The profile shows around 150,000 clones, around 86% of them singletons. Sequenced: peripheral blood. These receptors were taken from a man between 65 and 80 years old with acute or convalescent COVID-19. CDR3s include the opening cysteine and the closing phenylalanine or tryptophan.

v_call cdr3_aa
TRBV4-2 CASSHDRSTEAFF
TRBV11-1 CASSSSYEQYF
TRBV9 CASSVGPGGTEAFF
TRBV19 CASSIRQGATLQPQHF
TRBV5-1 CASSLSVSSEQYF
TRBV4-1 CASSQERGNEQFF
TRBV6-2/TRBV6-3 CASNPTGNSYEQYF
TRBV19 CASSIPGTEKAFF
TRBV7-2 CASSLAFSDGELFF
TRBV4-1 CASSQDHNQPQHF
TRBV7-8 CASSYAGLASNTGELFF
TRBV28 CASSTPSDLSYEQYF
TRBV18 CASSPTNGRGSEAFF
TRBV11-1 CASSFRDGQLPTVQYF
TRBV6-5 CASTLTETGKPQHF
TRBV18 CASSPPWQGNNQPQHF
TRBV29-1 CSVEEFGVGAGGAGGYTF
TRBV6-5 CASAKEETQYF
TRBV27 CASSSFNQPQHF
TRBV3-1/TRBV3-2 CASSQDLQGLQPQHF
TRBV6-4 CASSTTRTSIDEQFF
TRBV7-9 CASSAPGNYEQYF